These 30 T cell receptor beta chains were all obtained from the same sample, sequenced in a study of CD8 T cells in ankylosing spondylitis. MiXCR, run by TCRdb on the 5' RACE reads, gives a single entry per CDR3 protein. The sample has 250,000 or so distinct CDR3 sequences, around 25% seen once. What was sequenced was blood, either unsorted or a sorted T cell fraction (not recorded which). Every receptor here comes from a male donor with ankylosing spondylitis or in good health (not recorded which).

The gene calls are TRBV12-3 or TRBV12-4 and TRBJ1-4; tentative D call: TRBD1 (5 bases). V was shortened by 8 bases and J by 6 bases, with 16 bases between the two germline ends. This CDR3 region has 14 residues. The CDR3 nucleotides read TGTGCCAGCCAAGAGTCAGGGATCGATGAAAAACTGTTTTTT. Amino acids: CASQESGIDEKLFF.

This clonotype was seen a few times. This chain links TRBV20-1 with TRBJ2-3; D unclear. The CDR3 extends over 12 amino acids. V was clipped by 6 bases and J by 3 bases, with 10 bases between them. Germline CDR1 reads DFQATT; CDR2 reads SNEGSKA (reference sequence). DNA of the CDR3: TGCAGTGCCGCCTGGATGACAGATACGCAGTATTTT. Protein sequence: CSAAWMTDTQYF.

This clonotype was counted only a few times. The chain couples TRBV29-1 to TRBJ2-1; a possible D gene is TRBD1 (6 bases). CDR1 is SQVTM and CDR2 is ANQGSEA in the germline V gene. V was trimmed by 7 bases and J by 9 bases, leaving 10 bases between them. The CDR3 totals 10 residues. The CDR3 here is CSGGTFEQFF. Written as DNA, the CDR3 is TGCAGCGGGGGGACATTTGAGCAGTTCTTC.

The chain uses TRBV3-1 and TRBJ2-3, with 10 positions matching TRBD2. The germline CDR1 and CDR2 sequences are LGHDT and YNNKEL (reference sequence). The CDR3 loop spans 16 amino acids. With V trimmed by 2 bases and J by 4 bases, 6 bases remained unmatched. CDR3 nucleotide sequence: TGTGCCAGCAGCCAATCAAGCGGGGGGGCCCCAGATACGCAGTATTTT. Translating it yields CASSQSSGGAPDTQYF.

The sample holds many counts of this clonotype. This sequence joins TRBV20-1 and TRBJ2-3; 8 bases line up with TRBD2. This CDR3 contains 15 residues. V lost 4 bases, J lost 0 bases, and 6 bases stayed unmatched. From germline, CDR1 is DFQATT and CDR2 SNEGSKA (reference sequence). DNA for the CDR3: TGCAGTGCTAATACCCAGCGGGGGAGCACAGATACGCAGTATTTT. This gives the protein CSANTQRGSTDTQYF.

This clonotype was observed many times. The gene calls are TRBV20-1 and TRBJ1-1; D possibly corresponds to TRBD1 (5 bases). There are 12 residues in the CDR3. Deletions cut 3 bases from V and 2 bases from J, with 7 bases between. The germline V gene has CDR1 DFQATT and CDR2 SNEGSKA (reference sequence). The CDR3 region has the DNA TGCAGTGCTAGCAGGGATAACACTGAAGCTTTCTTT. Residues: CSASRDNTEAFF.

The V gene is TRBV7-2, the J gene TRBJ2-1; TRBD2 matches 12 bases. J lost 4 bases, V lost 3 bases, and 7 bases had no gene match. The germline gives CDR1 SGHTA, CDR2 FQGNSA. The CDR3 covers 17 residues. Here the CDR3 DNA reads TGTGCCAGCAGCTTTGCTAGCGGGGGGGGCCGGTACAATGAGCAGTTCTTC. Its translation: CASSFASGGGRYNEQFF.

This clonotype was found many times. The V gene is TRBV7-9, the J gene TRBJ2-7, with D possibly TRBD1 on 6 matching bases. The V end lost 6 bases, the J end lost 0 bases, and 12 bases lay between the germline ends. The CDR3 consists of 14 residues. In germline, CDR1 is SEHNR, CDR2 FQNEAQ (reference sequence). The CDR3: CASSQGTHSYEQYF. The CDR3 coding sequence is TGTGCCAGCAGTCAGGGGACGCACTCCTACGAGCAGTACTTC.

This clonotype showed up just a few times. This chain links TRBV20-1 with TRBJ1-5; 8 bases fit TRBD1. Germline V gene lookup returns CDR1 DFQATT and CDR2 SNEGSKA (reference sequence). The trim removed 4 bases at V and 5 bases at J, leaving 13 bases unmatched. The CDR3 sequence is 16 residues long. CDR3 sequence reads: CSAKRQGPPFDQPQHF. The CDR3 nucleotides are TGCAGTGCTAAGAGACAGGGGCCGCCGTTTGATCAGCCCCAGCATTTT.

The sample holds many counts of this clonotype. This chain uses TRBV12-3 or TRBV12-4 with TRBJ2-7; perhaps D is TRBD1 or TRBD2 (5 bases each). The CDR3 runs to 15 residues. The V gene lost 1 base and the J gene lost 2 bases, with 12 bases spanning the gap. The CDR3 is CASSLVGVEAYEQYF. The CDR3 nucleotides are TGTGCCAGCAGTTTAGTGGGGGTGGAAGCCTACGAGCAGTACTTC.

The rearrangement joins TRBV29-1 to TRBJ2-3; 7 bases line up with TRBD1. Germline V CDR1 and CDR2: SQVTM, ANQGSEA. The junction had 6 bases not matched to a gene; V was cut back by 3 bases and J by 0 bases. The CDR3 covers 15 residues. CDR3 in amino acids: CSVEGTVSSTDTQYF. Here the CDR3 DNA reads TGCAGCGTTGAGGGGACAGTGTCTAGCACAGATACGCAGTATTTT.

This clonotype was observed many times. This chain joins TRBV9 and TRBJ2-3; TRBD2 agrees at 9 bases. The CDR3 covers 14 residues. Germline V gives CDR1 SGDLS, CDR2 YYNGEE. V trimming: 8 bases; J trimming: 4 bases; junction bases outside the gene matches: 8. This CDR3 is CASGGGGAPDTQYF. The CDR3 DNA reads TGTGCCAGTGGTGGCGGGGGGGCCCCAGATACGCAGTATTTT.

The chain is built from TRBV20-1 and TRBJ2-1; 10 nucleotides align to TRBD1. Looked up from germline, CDR1 is DFQATT and CDR2 is SNEGSKA (reference sequence). The V segment lost 5 bases and the J segment 9 bases; nucleotides outside the gene matches: 7. This CDR3 has 13 residues. The CDR3 reads CSAPPTGGGEQFF. The DNA for the CDR3 is TGCAGTGCTCCCCCGACAGGGGGCGGTGAGCAGTTCTTC.

This chain links TRBV20-1 with TRBJ2-1, with 9 nucleotides matching TRBD1. Germline V gene data show CDR1 as DFQATT and CDR2 as SNEGSKA (reference sequence). The length of the CDR3 is 12 residues. Trimming at V came to 5 bases and at J to 10 bases, leaving 6 bases not matched to a gene. The CDR3 spells CSAAQGAGEQFF. The CDR3 DNA reads as TGCAGTGCTGCACAGGGGGCGGGGGAGCAGTTCTTC.

V usage is TRBV4-1 and J usage is TRBJ2-1; D possibly matches TRBD1 or TRBD2 (5 bases each). Germline V lookup: CDR1 MGHRA, CDR2 YSYEKL. V was pared by 7 bases and J by 10 bases, with 23 bases between. The length of the CDR3 is 15 residues. The CDR3 coding sequence is TGCGCCAGCAACGACCGGGACCTTGGGATCTGGGAGCAGTTCTTC. Amino acids: CASNDRDLGIWEQFF.

This clonotype was observed a single time. The chain is built from TRBV7-6 and TRBJ1-6, with TRBD1 identical over 10 bases. Germline values: CDR1 SGHVS, CDR2 FNYEAQ. The CDR3 has 16 residues. V gave up 1 base and J gave up 7 bases; unmatched junction bases: 4. Here the CDR3 reads CASSLEPGQGNSPLHF. As DNA, the CDR3 is TGTGCCAGCAGCTTAGAACCGGGACAGGGGAATTCACCCCTCCACTTT. The full variable domain, rest sourced from reference TRBV7-6 and TRBJ1-6, is GAGVSQSPRYKVTKRGQDVALRCDPISGHVSLYWYRQALGQGPEFLTYFNYEAQQDKSGLPNDRFSAERPEGSISTLTIQRTEQRDSAMYRCASSLEPGQGNSPLHFGNGTRLTVT.

The gene calls are TRBV7-9 and TRBJ2-1; D unclear. CDR1 SEHNR and CDR2 FQNEAQ come from the germline V gene (reference sequence). V lost 9 bases, J lost 7 bases, and 13 bases lay in between. The CDR3 totals 12 residues. CDR3 amino acids: CASETVANEQFF. CDR3 DNA sequence: TGTGCCAGTGAGACGGTGGCGAATGAGCAGTTCTTC.

This clonotype was counted at least ten times. V gene TRBV3-1 combines with J gene TRBJ2-5; tentatively, D is TRBD1 (6 bases). This CDR3 region has 16 residues. V was cut by 1 base and J by 7 bases, with 19 bases left in between. Germline CDR1 is LGHDT and CDR2 is YNNKEL (reference sequence). The CDR3 DNA is TGTGCCAGCAGCCAAGGGTACAAGGACAGAGGTGGGACCCAGTACTTC. It codes for CASSQGYKDRGGTQYF.

This clonotype was found many times. The chain couples TRBV12-3 or TRBV12-4 to TRBJ2-1; TRBD2 agrees at 13 bases. The CDR3 spans 15 residues. The ends lost 7 bases at V and 6 bases at J; junction bases unmatched: 6. Written as DNA, the CDR3 is TGTGCCAGCAATAGACTAGCGGGGGGCCTCAATGAGCAGTTCTTC. Encoded protein: CASNRLAGGLNEQFF.

The chain uses TRBV12-3 or TRBV12-4 and TRBJ2-1, with D perhaps matching TRBD1 (6 bases). The CDR3 runs to 15 residues. Trimming pared 6 bases from V and 0 bases from J, leaving 12 bases between. This CDR3 reads CASRVRDNSYNEQFF. The CDR3 DNA sequence: TGTGCCAGCAGGGTCCGGGACAACTCCTACAATGAGCAGTTCTTC.

The V and J genes are TRBV2 and TRBJ1-5; 7 positions match TRBD1. The CDR3 has 14 amino acids. With V trimmed by 6 bases and J by 7 bases, 9 bases remained unmatched. Germline-derived CDR1 and CDR2 are SNHLY and FYNNEI. The chain's CDR3 is CASSPNRGGQPQHF. For the CDR3, the DNA is TGTGCCAGCAGCCCTAACAGGGGAGGGCAGCCCCAGCATTTT.

This clonotype came up many times. J is TRBJ1-1 and V is TRBV20-1; possibly TRBD1 for D (5 bases). This CDR3 spans 15 amino acids. Germline V gives CDR1 DFQATT, CDR2 SNEGSKA (reference sequence). V shed 3 bases and J shed 0 bases, with 14 bases lying between them. The CDR3 sequence: CSARFPGRMNTEAFF. The CDR3 region has the DNA TGCAGTGCTAGGTTCCCGGGACGGATGAACACTGAAGCTTTCTTT.

There are a few counts of this clonotype. This chain joins TRBV20-1 and TRBJ1-4; D ambiguous. Between the trimmed V and J ends, which lost 6 bases and 12 bases, there was a span of 17 bases. Germline V CDR1 and CDR2: DFQATT, SNEGSKA (reference sequence). CDR3 length equals 12 residues. In DNA, the CDR3 is TGCAGTGCCGGGTTGGGAAGTGGGGAACTGTTTTTT. Translated, it gives CSAGLGSGELFF.

This clonotype has only a few counts. Here the CDR3 DNA reads TGTGCCAGCAGTTTGTCGTACAGGGATGAAAAACTGTTTTTT. This translates into CASSLSYRDEKLFF. The rearrangement uses TRBV12-3 or TRBV12-4 and TRBJ1-4; tentatively, D is TRBD1 (6 bases). This CDR3 is built from 14 residues. The germline V and J ends were trimmed by 3 bases and 6 bases, with 11 bases remaining between them.

V is TRBV5-5 and J is TRBJ2-5, with TRBD1 as a possible D gene (6 bases). CDR3 size: 13 residues. Germline loops: CDR1 SGHKS, CDR2 YYEKEE (reference sequence). V gave up 6 bases and J gave up 1 base, with 10 bases separating them. The CDR3 region has the DNA TGTGCCAGCACCGGACAGCTCCAAGAGACCCAGTACTTC. Translated, it gives CASTGQLQETQYF.

This clonotype was picked up a small number of times. The gene calls are TRBV12-3 or TRBV12-4 and TRBJ2-4; TRBD1 matches 7 bases. This CDR3 has 15 residues. V dropped 2 bases and J dropped 9; count of bases not matched to a gene: 10. The CDR3 DNA reads TGTGCCAGCAGTTTAAAACGGCAGGGGGAAGGCATTCAGTACTTC. It codes for CASSLKRQGEGIQYF.

The chain carries TRBV20-1 and TRBJ2-5; D is undetermined. V shed 3 bases and J shed 0 bases, with 8 bases lying between them. Germline CDR1 is DFQATT and CDR2 is SNEGSKA (reference sequence). This CDR3 region has 13 residues. CDR3 residues: CSARPGHQETQYF. The CDR3 DNA reads as TGCAGTGCTAGGCCTGGCCACCAAGAGACCCAGTACTTC.

V usage is TRBV20-1 and J usage is TRBJ2-7, with D uncertain. The V end was cut by 1 base, the J end by 6 bases, with 16 bases between. The CDR3 is 14 amino acids. Germline assignment: CDR1 DFQATT and CDR2 SNEGSKA (reference sequence). The CDR3 here is CSARGGTIAFEQYF. As DNA, the CDR3 is TGCAGTGCTAGAGGAGGTACCATCGCTTTCGAGCAGTACTTC.

The chain recombines TRBV20-1 with TRBJ2-2; D may be TRBD2 (5 bases). Trimming cost V 3 bases and J 1 base, with 15 bases left between them. The CDR3 is made up of 16 amino acids. Germline V gene data show CDR1 as DFQATT and CDR2 as SNEGSKA (reference sequence). CDR3 nucleotide sequence: TGCAGTGCTAGCCCGGGGAGCGGACTGAACACCGGGGAGCTGTTTTTT. Its translation: CSASPGSGLNTGELFF.

This clonotype has ten or more counts. This chain uses TRBV12-3 or TRBV12-4 with TRBJ1-2, with 9 nucleotides matching TRBD1. V lost 3 bases, J lost 4 bases, and 6 bases stayed unmatched. This CDR3 spans 15 amino acids. The CDR3 spells CASSLSGQGLYGYTF. The CDR3 nucleotides read TGTGCCAGCAGTTTGTCGGGACAGGGTCTCTATGGCTACACCTTC.